One and the same sample provided the 31 T cell receptor beta chains below, sequenced in a study of vaccination effects on CD4 cells after COVID-19 (dated by TCRdb to between 2022 and 2023). The library came from the immunoSEQ multiplex PCR assay. The table comes from immuneACCESS by way of TCRdb, which keeps in-frame sequences with V and J called. Part of the clones is missing from these tables; in studies checked, under half for an unresolved V gene and the rest for unknown reasons. The sample profile shows around 20,000 clones; nearly 75% of them were found once. The ten biggest clones cover 35% to 40% of the sample. These TCRs are of unknown antigen specificity. In the ViraFEST assay, PBMC were stimulated with viral peptide pools, and TCR sequencing was then used to find antigen-specific CD4+ T cell clonotypes based on their expansion. After around 11 days of culture, CD4+ T cells were isolated with the EasySep CD4+ T cell isolation kit. PCR-confirmed SARS-CoV-2 infection had occurred in convalescent patients between March and December 2020, before the Alpha, Beta and Delta variants emerged in the United States.

The material was CD4+ T cells from PBMCs cultured with a peptide pool, obtained before COVID-19 vaccination. The receptors were sampled from a human donor who had a prior SARS-CoV-2 infection.

The chain recombines TRBV11-2 with TRBJ1-2; the match to TRBD1 covers 7 bases. V lost 3 bases to trimming and J lost 6 bases; unmatched junction nucleotides: 4. The CDR3 is 13 amino acids. Per the germline V gene, CDR1 is SGHAT and CDR2 is FQNNGV. CDR3 loop: CASSFSQGNGYTF. The CDR3 DNA reads TGTGCCAGCAGCTTCTCACAGGGGAATGGCTACACCTTC.

The gene calls are TRBV4-1 and TRBJ2-1; D is uncertain. Trimming pared 0 bases from V and 0 bases from J, leaving 9 bases between. The CDR3 is made up of 16 amino acids. Per the germline V gene, CDR1 is MGHRA and CDR2 is YSYEKL. The CDR3 protein is CASSQDIGGSYNEQFF. The CDR3 nucleotides read TGCGCCAGCAGCCAAGATATAGGTGGCTCCTACAATGAGCAGTTCTTC.

This clone is a singleton in its sample. The chain uses TRBV7-8 and TRBJ2-1; TRBD2 aligns across 9 bases. Germline V CDR1 and CDR2: SGHVS, FQNEAQ. This CDR3 contains 16 residues. V dropped 7 bases and J dropped 2; count of bases not matched to a gene: 9. The CDR3 is CASNLKAGGTYNEQFF. CDR3 nucleotides: TGTGCCAGCAACCTAAAAGCGGGGGGCACCTACAATGAGCAGTTCTTC.

This chain connects TRBV29-1 to TRBJ2-1; D remains ambiguous. Germline loops: CDR1 SQVTM, CDR2 ANQGSEA. Trimming left V 5 bases short and J 4 bases short, with 12 bases between. The CDR3 is made up of 13 amino acids. DNA of the CDR3: TGCAGCGTTCGGCAGGCGGCGTACAATGAGCAGTTCTTC. This translates into CSVRQAAYNEQFF.

The chain joins TRBV3-1 (or the pseudogene TRBV3-2) to TRBJ1-4; D is ambiguous. This CDR3 comprises 15 residues. Germline V gives CDR1 LGHDT, CDR2 YNNKEL (reference sequence). V was trimmed by 1 base and J by 8 bases, leaving 14 bases between them. The chain's CDR3 is CASSQGLYSREKLFF. In DNA, the CDR3 is TGTGCCAGCAGCCAAGGGTTATACAGCAGGGAAAAACTGTTTTTT.

By frequency in the sample, this clone is medium-sized. This chain connects TRBV7-9 to TRBJ1-3; no definite D call. The length of the CDR3 is 18 residues. Germline V gene sequence: CDR1 SEHNR, CDR2 FQNEAQ (reference sequence). Trimming stripped 2 bases from V and 4 bases from J, with 21 bases between. CDR3 nucleotide sequence: TGTGCCAGCAGCTTAAGGGCGGCGGCCCTAACGCCGGGAAACACCATATATTTT. It encodes CASSLRAAALTPGNTIYF.

The V and J genes are TRBV5-6 and TRBJ2-5; possibly TRBD1 or TRBD2 for D (6 bases each). The CDR3 totals 16 residues. Germline V gene sequence: CDR1 SGHDT, CDR2 YYEEEE. Trimming removed 4 bases at V and 3 bases at J, with 19 bases between. The CDR3 reads CASSPLPRRGEETQYF. The CDR3 DNA follows: TGTGCCAGCAGCCCCTTGCCCAGAAGGGGGGAAGAGACCCAGTACTTC.

The chain joins TRBV7-2 to TRBJ2-1; 7 nucleotides agree with TRBD2. Germline trimming cut 5 bases from V and 8 bases from J; bases unmatched to any gene: 9. There are 14 residues in the CDR3. In germline, CDR1 is SGHTA, CDR2 FQGNSA. The CDR3 region is CASSPRLADDEQFF. The CDR3 DNA is TGTGCCAGCAGCCCGAGACTAGCAGACGATGAGCAGTTCTTC.

The chain recombines TRBV7-9 with TRBJ2-7; 7 bases fit TRBD1. Unmatched junction bases numbered 14, after V lost 5 bases and J lost 7 bases. There are 15 residues in the CDR3. Germline-derived CDR1 and CDR2 are SEHNR and FQNEAQ (reference sequence). The CDR3 spells CASSQIRDRTGEQYF. The CDR3 DNA follows: TGTGCCAGCAGCCAAATCCGGGACAGAACAGGAGAGCAGTACTTC.

This chain connects TRBV7-3 to TRBJ1-1; D is possibly TRBD1 (6 bases). The germline V and J ends were trimmed by 2 bases and 4 bases, with 17 bases remaining between them. The CDR3 has 16 amino acids. Germline CDR1 reads SGHTA; CDR2 reads FQGTGA. The CDR3 DNA reads TGTGCCAGCAGCTTATCCTCGGGGGCAGATAGCACTGAAGCTTTCTTT. Protein product: CASSLSSGADSTEAFF.

The rearrangement joins TRBV19 to TRBJ1-2, with D perhaps TRBD1 (6 bases). With 6 bases removed from V and 8 bases from J, the gap between germline ends came to 19 bases. CDR3 length equals 14 residues. Germline V lookup: CDR1 LNHDA, CDR2 SQIVND (reference sequence). CDR3 bases: TGTGCCAGTAGACTCCGACAGGTGATAGGGGGCTACACCTTC. Protein sequence: CASRLRQVIGGYTF. The full variable domain, in which reference TRBV19 and TRBJ1-2 provide the parts outside the CDR3, is DGGITQSPKYLFRKEGQNVTLSCEQNLNHDAMYWYRQDPGQGLRLIYYSQIVNDFQKGDIAEGYSVSREKKESFPLTVTSAQKNPTAFYLCASRLRQVIGGYTFGSGTRLTVV.

The rearrangement links TRBV5-4 to TRBJ2-1, with TRBD2 matching 7 bases. Germline V gives CDR1 SGHNT, CDR2 YYREEE (reference sequence). CDR3 length: 14 residues. V trimming: 3 bases; J trimming: 5 bases; junction bases outside the gene matches: 5. CDR3 loop: CASSSLALNNEQFF. As DNA, the CDR3 is TGTGCCAGCAGCTCACTAGCGCTAAACAATGAGCAGTTCTTC.

The chain recombines TRBV5-1 with TRBJ2-5; 11 nucleotides match TRBD2. The CDR3 spans 15 residues. V gave up 4 bases and J gave up 6 bases; unmatched junction bases: 8. Looked up from germline, CDR1 is SGHRS and CDR2 is YFSETQ. CDR3 sequence (DNA): TGCGCCAGCAGCGAGCCTAGCGGGGGGTGGCAGACCCAGTACTTC. Translation: CASSEPSGGWQTQYF.

This chain joins TRBV6-6 and TRBJ2-1; 7 positions match TRBD2. There are 16 residues in the CDR3. Trimming at V came to 10 bases and at J to 2 bases, leaving 14 bases not matched to a gene. Germline V gene data show CDR1 as MNHNY and CDR2 as SVGAGI (reference sequence). In nucleotides, the CDR3 is TGTGCCACCCGAGGAAATACCGGGACTACCTACAATGAGCAGTTCTTC. This encodes CATRGNTGTTYNEQFF.

The chain combines TRBV4-1 with TRBJ2-7; D possibly corresponds to TRBD1 (5 bases). V shed 5 bases and J shed 4 bases, with 18 bases lying between them. Germline CDR1 MGHRA, CDR2 YSYEKL. The CDR3 consists of 15 residues. The CDR3 here is CASSYTGDRLYEQYF. DNA of the CDR3: TGCGCCAGCAGCTACACTGGAGACAGATTATACGAGCAGTACTTC.

This chain uses TRBV30 with TRBJ1-1; 11 bases fit TRBD1. The CDR3 is 12 residues long. The V gene's germline CDR1 is GTSNPN and CDR2 SVGIG (reference sequence). The junction had 1 base not matched to a gene; V was cut back by 5 bases and J by 5 bases. CDR3 coding DNA: TGTGCCTGGGGGACAGGGGGGACTGAAGCTTTCTTT. It encodes CAWGTGGTEAFF.

V and J are TRBV6-1 and TRBJ2-7; D is perhaps TRBD2 (6 bases). The CDR3 is 13 amino acids. Germline-derived CDR1 and CDR2 are MNHNS and SASEGT. V was trimmed by 3 bases and J by 4 bases, leaving 10 bases between them. The CDR3 bases are TGTGCCAGCAGTGATCAACGGGGGTACGAGCAGTACTTC. Translation gives CASSDQRGYEQYF.

The table lists this clone with a few counts. This sequence joins TRBV6-5 and TRBJ2-7; 7 bases align to TRBD1. V lost 7 bases to trimming and J lost 6 bases; unmatched junction nucleotides: 12. This CDR3 region has 14 residues. CDR1 and CDR2 from the germline V gene are MNHEY and SVGAGI. The CDR3 reads CASTRQGALGEQYF. Here the CDR3 DNA reads TGTGCCAGCACCCGACAGGGCGCCCTTGGCGAGCAGTACTTC.

The chain links TRBV6-6 to TRBJ2-7; either TRBD1 or TRBD2 may supply D (5 bases each). V shed 2 bases and J shed 3 bases, with 17 bases lying between them. CDR3 size: 16 residues. In germline, CDR1 is MNHNY, CDR2 SVGAGI (reference sequence). CDR3 residues: CASSYPRGGYFYEQYF. CDR3 nucleotide sequence: TGTGCCAGCAGTTACCCCCGGGGCGGGTATTTCTACGAGCAGTACTTC.

There are a few counts of this clone. V usage is TRBV2 and J usage is TRBJ2-7, with 16 bases matching TRBD2. V lost 4 bases to trimming and J lost 2 bases; unmatched junction nucleotides: 5. This CDR3 has 17 amino acids. From germline, CDR1 is SNHLY and CDR2 FYNNEI. The CDR3 is CASSGSGLAGGPYEQYF. The CDR3 DNA is TGTGCCAGCAGTGGATCGGGACTAGCGGGAGGGCCCTACGAGCAGTACTTC.

Written as DNA, the CDR3 is TGTGCCAGCAGCTTAGAGCGGACAGGGGGGGCCTACGAGCAGTACTTC. Its protein product is CASSLERTGGAYEQYF. The rearrangement joins TRBV11-3 to TRBJ2-7; 10 nucleotides match TRBD1. The trim removed 0 bases at V and 2 bases at J, leaving 4 bases unmatched. The CDR3 runs to 16 residues. CDR1 and CDR2 (germline): SGHNT, YENEEA. Full variable domain (rest looked up from reference TRBV11-3 and TRBJ2-7): EAGVVQSPRYKIIEKKQPVAFWCNPISGHNTLYWYLQNLGQGPELLIRYENEEAVDDSQLPKDRFSAERLKGVDSTLKIQPAELGDSAVYLCASSLERTGGAYEQYFGPGTRLTVT.

The rearrangement joins TRBV5-6 to TRBJ1-2; D is undetermined. Per germline, CDR1 SGHDT and CDR2 YYEEEE. CDR3 length: 12 amino acids. Trimming pared 4 bases from V and 5 bases from J, leaving 9 bases between. CDR3 protein: CASSRGLYGYTF. CDR3 in DNA: TGTGCCAGCAGCCGAGGATTATATGGCTACACCTTC.

V usage is TRBV9 and J usage is TRBJ1-3; no clear D gene. The CDR3 loop spans 17 amino acids. The germline CDR1 and CDR2 sequences are SGDLS and YYNGEE. The DNA for the CDR3 is TGTGCGATCACGGGCAGACATCGTCCCCTCTCTGGAAACACCATATATTTT. Translation gives CAITGRHRPLSGNTIYF.

This chain links TRBV5-4 with TRBJ2-5; TRBD1 might be the D (7 bases). V was pared by 1 base and J by 5 bases, with 15 bases between. Germline CDR1 and CDR2: SGHNT and YYREEE (reference sequence). There are 15 residues in the CDR3. DNA of the CDR3: TGTGCCAGCAGCTTGAATGGCAGGGGGGATGAGACCCAGTACTTC. Protein: CASSLNGRGDETQYF.

The chain has TRBV6-5 and TRBJ2-3; D uncertain. V lost 7 bases to trimming and J lost 4 bases, with 12 bases between them. This CDR3 is 13 amino acids long. The germline V gene has CDR1 MNHEY and CDR2 SVGAGI. Here the CDR3 DNA reads TGTGCCAGCATGCTCTCCCAAGCAGATACGCAGTATTTT. This translates into CASMLSQADTQYF.

The chain has TRBV5-1 and TRBJ2-5; no clear D. Trimming pared 9 bases from V and 2 bases from J, leaving 14 bases between. CDR3 length: 13 residues. Germline CDR1 is SGHRS and CDR2 is YFSETQ. CDR3 sequence reads: CATAPDPQETQYF. DNA for the CDR3: TGCGCCACCGCACCAGACCCTCAAGAGACCCAGTACTTC.

The chain is built from TRBV5-6 and TRBJ1-1; maybe TRBD1 (5 bases). The germline CDR1 and CDR2 sequences are SGHDT and YYEEEE. Trimming shortened V by 5 bases and J by 4 bases, and 15 bases separated the two germline ends. The CDR3 is made up of 14 amino acids. Written as DNA, the CDR3 is TGTGCCAGCAGAGGGAGGGGTGGGGGCACTGAAGCTTTCTTT. It is translated as CASRGRGGGTEAFF.

This clone came up a few times. V and J are TRBV27 and TRBJ2-3, with 7 bases fitting TRBD2. The CDR3 totals 16 residues. The germline V gene has CDR1 MNHEY and CDR2 SMNVEV (reference sequence). J gave up 0 bases and V 7 bases, and 10 bases lay outside the gene matches. CDR3 loop: CASTHHGTTSTDTQYF. The CDR3 nucleotides read TGTGCCAGCACGCACCACGGGACTACTAGCACAGATACGCAGTATTTT.

V is TRBV7-2 and J is TRBJ1-5, with a tentative D call TRBD1 (6 bases). The CDR3 consists of 15 residues. CDR1 and CDR2 (germline): SGHTA, FQGNSA. Trimming removed 2 bases at V and 2 bases at J, with 10 bases between. CDR3 protein: CASSLMGAGNQPQHF. CDR3 DNA sequence: TGTGCCAGCAGCTTAATGGGGGCAGGCAATCAGCCCCAGCATTTT.

The chain has TRBV12-5 and TRBJ1-4, with 7 bases aligning to TRBD1. The V gene's germline CDR1 is LGHNT and CDR2 FRNRAP. Trimming at V came to 6 bases and at J to 4 bases, leaving 5 bases not matched to a gene. The CDR3 sequence is 14 residues long. The CDR3 spells CASGGDSGNEKLFF. In DNA form, the CDR3 reads TGTGCTAGTGGAGGGGACAGCGGTAATGAAAAACTGTTTTTT.

The chain carries TRBV6-5 and TRBJ1-1, with a possible D match to TRBD1 (6 bases). Trimming took 6 bases from V and 5 from J, leaving 16 bases between them. Germline V gene data show CDR1 as MNHEY and CDR2 as SVGAGI. The CDR3 length is 14 residues. CDR3 amino acids: CASRSQQGSTEAFF. The DNA for the CDR3 is TGTGCCAGCAGGTCACAACAGGGATCAACTGAAGCTTTCTTT.